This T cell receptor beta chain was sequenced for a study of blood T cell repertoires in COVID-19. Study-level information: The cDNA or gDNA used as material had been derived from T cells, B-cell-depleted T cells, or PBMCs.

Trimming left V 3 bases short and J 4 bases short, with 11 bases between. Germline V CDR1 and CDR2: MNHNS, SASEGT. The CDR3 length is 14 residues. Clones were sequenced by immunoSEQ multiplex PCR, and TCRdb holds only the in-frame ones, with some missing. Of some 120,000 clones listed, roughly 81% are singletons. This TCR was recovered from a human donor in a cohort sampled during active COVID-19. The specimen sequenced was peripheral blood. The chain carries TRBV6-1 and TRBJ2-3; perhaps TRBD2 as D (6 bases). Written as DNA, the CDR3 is TGTGCCAGCAGTGAGGGTAGCGGAGCAGATACGCAGTATTTT. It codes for CASSEGSGADTQYF.